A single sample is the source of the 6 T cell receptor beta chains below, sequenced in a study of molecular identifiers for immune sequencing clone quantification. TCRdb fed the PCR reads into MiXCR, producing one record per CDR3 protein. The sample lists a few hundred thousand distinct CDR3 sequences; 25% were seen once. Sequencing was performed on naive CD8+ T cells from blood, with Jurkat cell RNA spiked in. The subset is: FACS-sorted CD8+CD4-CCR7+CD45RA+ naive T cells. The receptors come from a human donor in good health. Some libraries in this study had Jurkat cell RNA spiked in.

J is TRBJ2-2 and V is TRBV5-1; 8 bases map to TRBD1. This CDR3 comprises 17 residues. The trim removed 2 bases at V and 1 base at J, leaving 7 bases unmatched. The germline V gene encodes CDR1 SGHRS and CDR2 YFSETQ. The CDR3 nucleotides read TGCGCCAGCAGCTTACCGGGACAGGATGTGAACACCGGGGAGCTGTTTTTT. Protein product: CASSLPGQDVNTGELFF.

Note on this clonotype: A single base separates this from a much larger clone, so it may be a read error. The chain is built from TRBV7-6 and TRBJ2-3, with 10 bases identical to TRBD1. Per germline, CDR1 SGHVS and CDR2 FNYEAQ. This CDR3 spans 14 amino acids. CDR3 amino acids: CAGSSDRGPDTQYF. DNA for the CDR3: TGTGCCGGCAGTTCCGACAGGGGGCCAGATACGCAGTATTTT.

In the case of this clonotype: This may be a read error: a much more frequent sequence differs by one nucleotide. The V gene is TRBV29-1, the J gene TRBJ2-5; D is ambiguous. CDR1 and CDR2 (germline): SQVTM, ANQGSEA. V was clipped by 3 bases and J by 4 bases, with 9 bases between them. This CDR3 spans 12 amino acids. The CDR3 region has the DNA TGCAGCGTTGAGTGCAGAGGAGAGACCCAGTACTTC. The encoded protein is CSVECRGETQYF. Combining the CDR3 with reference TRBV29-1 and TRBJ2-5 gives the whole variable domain SAVISQKPSRDICQRGTSLTIQCQVDSQVTMMFWYRQQPGQSLTLIATANQGSEATYESGFVIDKFPISRPNLTFSTLTVSNMSPEDSSIYLCSVECRGETQYFGPGTRLLVL.

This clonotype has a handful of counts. CDR3 in amino acids: CASSFNGVKDTQYF. The CDR3 DNA is TGTGCCAGCAGTTTTAACGGGGTCAAAGATACGCAGTATTTT. The genes are TRBV12-3 or TRBV12-4 and TRBJ2-3; maybe TRBD2 (5 bases). The CDR3 contains 14 residues. Trimming removed 3 bases at V and 5 bases at J, with 12 bases between.

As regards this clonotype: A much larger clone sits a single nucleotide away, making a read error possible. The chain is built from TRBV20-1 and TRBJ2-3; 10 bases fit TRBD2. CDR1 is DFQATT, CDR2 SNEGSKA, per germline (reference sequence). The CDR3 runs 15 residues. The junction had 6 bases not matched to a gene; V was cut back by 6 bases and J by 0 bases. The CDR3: CSAGTSVTSTDTQYF. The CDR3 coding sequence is TGCAGTGCCGGGACTAGCGTGACTAGCACAGATACGCAGTATTTT.

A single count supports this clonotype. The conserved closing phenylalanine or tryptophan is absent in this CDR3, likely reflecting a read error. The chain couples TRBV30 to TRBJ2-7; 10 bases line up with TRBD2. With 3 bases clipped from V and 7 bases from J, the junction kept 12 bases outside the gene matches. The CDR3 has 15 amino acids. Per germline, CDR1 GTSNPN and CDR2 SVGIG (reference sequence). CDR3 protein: CAWRVLAGDAREQYL. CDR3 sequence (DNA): TGTGCCTGGAGAGTTCTAGCGGGAGACGCGAGGGAGCAGTACCTC.